The 30 T cell receptor beta chains given below trace back to one sample, sequenced in a study of blood T cell repertoires in COVID-19. Generated by immunoSEQ multiplex PCR, the TCRdb table keeps only in-frame clones and is missing some. The sample records about 200,000 clones, approximately 85% being singletons. Material: peripheral blood. These receptors all come from a woman aged 70-85 years with COVID-19, enrolled during active disease.

This chain joins TRBV30 and TRBJ2-3, with 12 bases lining up with TRBD1. The V gene end was trimmed by 2 bases and the J gene end by 6 bases; junction bases not matched to a gene: 6. CDR1 is GTSNPN, CDR2 SVGIG, per germline (reference sequence). The CDR3 length is 15 residues. Here the CDR3 DNA reads TGTGCCTGGAGTCCGGGACAGGGGGCGGCGGATACGCAGTATTTT. Its protein product is CAWSPGQGAADTQYF.

The rearrangement joins TRBV6-2 or TRBV6-3 to TRBJ1-2, with 10 positions matching TRBD1. This CDR3 is 16 amino acids long. CDR1 and CDR2 (germline): MNHEY, SVGEGT. The J segment lost 8 bases and the V segment lost 4 bases, leaving 13 bases of the junction unmatched. The CDR3 nucleotides are TGTGCCAGCAGTTGGAGACCGGGACAGGGGATGAAGGGCTACACCTTC. Its translation is CASSWRPGQGMKGYTF.

This clone was observed a single time. This rearrangement joins TRBV29-1 to TRBJ2-3; 9 bases are a match to TRBD1. CDR1 and CDR2 from the germline V gene are SQVTM and ANQGSEA. The J segment lost 4 bases and the V segment lost 7 bases, leaving 12 bases of the junction unmatched. The CDR3 is 15 residues long. The CDR3, as DNA: TGCAGCGCCCCTAAGGGGACAGGGTGGGCAGATACGCAGTATTTT. Protein sequence: CSAPKGTGWADTQYF.

This rearrangement joins TRBV9 to TRBJ1-1; D is possibly TRBD1 (6 bases). This CDR3 comprises 15 residues. Germline-derived CDR1 and CDR2 are SGDLS and YYNGEE. V lost 0 bases and J 1 base, leaving 10 bases between the germline ends. The CDR3 loop reads CASSVEGHPNTEAFF. The CDR3 DNA reads TGTGCCAGCAGCGTAGAGGGACACCCGAACACTGAAGCTTTCTTT.

The V gene is TRBV18, the J gene TRBJ1-4, with D possibly TRBD1 on 6 matching bases. The CDR3 runs to 16 residues. CDR1 is KGHSH and CDR2 is LQKENI in the germline V gene. Between the trimmed V and J ends, which lost 5 bases and 3 bases, there was a span of 16 bases. CDR3 bases: TGTGCCAGCTCAAACGACCAGGACAGCGCTAATGAAAAACTGTTTTTT. Amino acids: CASSNDQDSANEKLFF.

This clone has ten or more counts. J is TRBJ2-5 and V is TRBV5-4; D not certain. The CDR3 runs to 12 residues. V was pared by 4 bases and J by 3 bases, with 7 bases between. Germline-derived CDR1 and CDR2 are SGHNT and YYREEE (reference sequence). The CDR3: CASSKAKETQYF. The CDR3, as DNA: TGTGCCAGCAGCAAAGCTAAAGAGACCCAGTACTTC.

The gene calls are TRBV3-1 (or the pseudogene TRBV3-2) and TRBJ2-4; D is unresolved. V lost 0 bases and J lost 0, with 3 bases in between. CDR3 length equals 14 residues. Germline CDR1 reads LGHDT; CDR2 reads YNNKEL (reference sequence). CDR3 region: CASSQDLAKNIQYF. CDR3 sequence (DNA): TGTGCCAGCAGCCAAGATCTAGCCAAAAACATTCAGTACTTC.

The rearrangement links TRBV6-4 to TRBJ1-2; D might be TRBD1 (6 bases). Trimming pared 10 bases from V and 7 bases from J, leaving 25 bases between. In germline, CDR1 is MRHNA, CDR2 SNTAGT. The CDR3 length is 15 residues. The CDR3 bases are TGTGCCAACCGAAAAAGGGGGACACCGCCGGGTGGCTACACCTTC. This encodes CANRKRGTPPGGYTF.

V usage is TRBV5-1 and J usage is TRBJ1-6; 9 bases are shared with TRBD1. Germline trimming cut 0 bases from V and 6 bases from J; bases unmatched to any gene: 7. This CDR3 has 17 residues. The germline gives CDR1 SGHRS, CDR2 YFSETQ. Written as DNA, the CDR3 is TGCGCCAGCAGCTTGGGACTACAGGGGGCTTTTAATTCACCCCTCCACTTT. It is translated as CASSLGLQGAFNSPLHF.

The chain has TRBV4-1 and TRBJ2-3; D perhaps matches TRBD1 (5 bases). V dropped 5 bases and J dropped 1 base, with 22 bases sitting between them. The CDR3 extends over 18 amino acids. The V gene's germline CDR1 is MGHRA and CDR2 YSYEKL. The CDR3 DNA reads TGCGCCAGCAGCGCACGAGTACAGGCCCTTTTGGGCACAGATACGCAGTATTTT. This translates into CASSARVQALLGTDTQYF.

The rearrangement uses TRBV19 and TRBJ1-1; D is perhaps TRBD1 (6 bases). CDR3 length: 14 residues. V was shortened by 1 base and J by 4 bases, with 10 bases between the two germline ends. Germline CDR1 is LNHDA and CDR2 is SQIVND (reference sequence). CDR3: CASSIVQGRTEAFF. CDR3 bases: TGTGCCAGTAGTATAGTACAGGGTCGCACTGAAGCTTTCTTT.

The gene calls are TRBV7-2 and TRBJ2-3; no definite D call. The germline V gene encodes CDR1 SGHTA and CDR2 FQGNSA. CDR3 length: 15 amino acids. Trimming shortened V by 2 bases and J by 2 bases, and 11 bases separated the two germline ends. The CDR3 DNA is TGTGCCAGCAGCTTAACCGGTAGTCCCACAGATACGCAGTATTTT. It yields the protein CASSLTGSPTDTQYF. The full variable domain, rest sourced from reference TRBV7-2 and TRBJ2-3, is GAGVSQSPSNKVTEKGKDVELRCDPISGHTALYWYRQSLGQGLEFLIYFQGNSAPDKSGLPSDRFSAERTGGSVSTLTIQRTQQEDSAVYLCASSLTGSPTDTQYFGPGTRLTVL.

This rearrangement joins TRBV5-5 to TRBJ1-3, with D possibly matching TRBD1 (5 bases). The CDR3 length is 15 residues. Germline V lookup: CDR1 SGHKS, CDR2 YYEKEE (reference sequence). Trimming pared 3 bases from V and 4 bases from J, leaving 14 bases between. This CDR3 reads CASSSIRGSGNTIYF. The CDR3 DNA follows: TGTGCCAGCAGCTCCATAAGGGGCTCGGGAAACACCATATATTTT.

This rearrangement joins TRBV4-3 to TRBJ2-3, with 12 bases aligning to TRBD2. Germline loops: CDR1 LGHNA, CDR2 YSLEER. J was trimmed by 2 bases and V by 4 bases; bases with no gene match: 4. This CDR3 contains 16 residues. The CDR3 bases are TGCGCCAGCAGCCGCCGACTAGCGGGGGACACAGATACGCAGTATTTT. Protein sequence: CASSRRLAGDTDTQYF.

The chain has TRBV5-1 and TRBJ1-1; the D gene is possibly TRBD1 (5 bases). This CDR3 comprises 12 residues. The V gene's germline CDR1 is SGHRS and CDR2 YFSETQ. V was pared by 4 bases and J by 3 bases, with 7 bases between. The CDR3 is CASSPGDTEAFF. The CDR3 nucleotides read TGCGCCAGCAGCCCGGGGGACACTGAAGCTTTCTTT. The variable domain in full, completed from reference TRBV5-1 and TRBJ1-1, reads KAGVTQTPRYLIKTRGQQVTLSCSPISGHRSVSWYQQTPGQGLQFLFEYFSETQRNKGNFPGRFSGRQFSNSRSEMNVSTLELGDSALYLCASSPGDTEAFFGQGTRLTVV.

The V and J genes are TRBV6-5 and TRBJ1-4; weak D call: TRBD1 (5 bases). V lost 6 bases to trimming and J lost 1 base, with 12 bases between them. Germline values: CDR1 MNHEY, CDR2 SVGAGI. The CDR3 totals 15 residues. CDR3 sequence (DNA): TGTGCCAGCAGCCTCGTGGGGGGAACTAATGAAAAACTGTTTTTT. Protein: CASSLVGGTNEKLFF.

About this clone itself: Distinct nucleotide sequences in the sample also encode this CDR3. The V gene is TRBV6-5, the J gene TRBJ1-1, with D possibly matching TRBD1 (6 bases). There are 13 residues in the CDR3. Between the trimmed V and J ends, which lost 4 bases and 2 bases, there was a span of 8 bases. Germline CDR1 is MNHEY and CDR2 is SVGAGI. The CDR3 DNA is TGTGCCAGCAGTTGGGACACAAACACTGAAGCTTTCTTT. This encodes CASSWDTNTEAFF.

This clone has more than one count but fewer than ten. The rearrangement uses TRBV7-2 and TRBJ2-3, with 8 bases that match TRBD1. The CDR3 has 14 residues. CDR1 is SGHTA, CDR2 FQGNSA, per germline. The J segment lost 4 bases and the V segment lost 3 bases, leaving 3 bases of the junction unmatched. This CDR3 is CASSFRGPADTQYF. The CDR3 coding sequence is TGTGCCAGCAGCTTCAGGGGGCCCGCAGATACGCAGTATTTT.

The chain is built from TRBV5-1 and TRBJ2-7, with 9 bases fitting TRBD1. Germline CDR1 is SGHRS and CDR2 is YFSETQ. This CDR3 is 16 amino acids long. V lost 3 bases, J lost 2 bases, and 9 bases stayed unmatched. CDR3 region: CASSSTGTGTAYEQYF. The DNA for the CDR3 is TGCGCCAGCAGCTCAACCGGGACAGGGACTGCCTACGAGCAGTACTTC.

The chain uses TRBV6-2 or TRBV6-3 and TRBJ1-4; possibly TRBD1 for D (6 bases). The CDR3 consists of 16 residues. V gave up 5 bases and J gave up 7 bases, with 20 bases separating them. The V gene's germline CDR1 is MNHEY and CDR2 SVGEGT. CDR3 nucleotide sequence: TGTGCCAGCAGTCTCAACAGGGCCCGGTACGGTGAAAAACTGTTTTTT. Protein: CASSLNRARYGEKLFF.

The CDR3 sequence: CASSLGQVVGYGYTF. In DNA form, the CDR3 reads TGTGCCAGCAGTTTAGGACAGGTAGTAGGCTATGGCTACACCTTC. This sequence joins TRBV28 and TRBJ1-2; TRBD1 aligns across 7 bases. With 2 bases clipped from V and 4 bases from J, the junction kept 7 bases outside the gene matches. Germline lookup yields CDR1 MDHEN and CDR2 SYDVKM. The CDR3 covers 15 residues.

The chain couples TRBV5-8 to TRBJ2-6, with a possible D match to TRBD2 (5 bases). Looked up from germline, CDR1 is SGHTS and CDR2 is YDEGEE. Trimming left V 3 bases short and J 0 bases short, with 10 bases between. The CDR3 runs 16 residues. The DNA of the CDR3 is TGTGCCAGCAGCTCCGGGGTAAACTCTGGGGCCAACGTCCTGACTTTC. Its translation: CASSSGVNSGANVLTF.

This clone was seen once. The rearrangement links TRBV18 to TRBJ2-5, with 7 bases aligning to TRBD2. This CDR3 comprises 14 residues. Germline trimming cut 3 bases from V and 2 bases from J; bases unmatched to any gene: 3. Germline V gene sequence: CDR1 KGHSH, CDR2 LQKENI. CDR3 nucleotide sequence: TGTGCCAGCTCACCGCGGACTAGACAAGAGACCCAGTACTTC. Translation: CASSPRTRQETQYF.

The chain couples TRBV19 to TRBJ1-5; D is possibly TRBD1 (5 bases). V lost 3 bases and J 3 bases, leaving 12 bases between the germline ends. The CDR3 extends over 15 amino acids. CDR1 and CDR2 (germline): LNHDA, SQIVND (reference sequence). The CDR3 loop reads CASSIPDSYNQPQHF. The CDR3 coding sequence is TGTGCCAGTAGTATTCCTGACAGCTACAATCAGCCCCAGCATTTT.

The chain has TRBV3-1 (or the pseudogene TRBV3-2) and TRBJ1-1, with 7 bases fitting TRBD1. With V trimmed by 1 base and J by 3 bases, 5 bases remained unmatched. CDR1 LGHDT and CDR2 YNNKEL come from the germline V gene (reference sequence). This CDR3 spans 15 amino acids. CDR3 in DNA: TGTGCCAGCAGCCAAGGCCGACAGGGAGACACTGAAGCTTTCTTT. Protein product: CASSQGRQGDTEAFF.

The rearrangement uses TRBV7-2 and TRBJ2-7; D may be TRBD1 (6 bases). This CDR3 is 14 amino acids long. Germline loops: CDR1 SGHTA, CDR2 FQGNSA. V was shortened by 6 bases and J by 3 bases, with 15 bases between the two germline ends. Here the CDR3 reads CASRPSRDNYEQYF. CDR3 in DNA: TGTGCCAGCAGACCGAGCCGGGACAACTACGAGCAGTACTTC.

The J gene is TRBJ1-1, the V gene TRBV15; tentative D call: TRBD1 (5 bases). The CDR3 has 14 residues. Trimming cost V 1 base and J 6 bases, with 12 bases left between them. Germline lookup yields CDR1 LNHNV and CDR2 YYDKDF (reference sequence). CDR3 coding DNA: TGTGCCACCAGCAGAGCTCGACAGACCCCTGAAGCTTTCTTT. Translating gives CATSRARQTPEAFF.

This clone has more than one count but fewer than ten. The chain recombines TRBV7-2 with TRBJ2-3, with TRBD2 matching 9 bases. The CDR3 spans 14 residues. CDR1 is SGHTA and CDR2 is FQGNSA in the germline V gene. V trimming: 2 bases; J trimming: 3 bases; junction bases outside the gene matches: 0. The CDR3 is CASSLLAGTDTQYF. CDR3 coding DNA: TGTGCCAGCAGCTTACTAGCGGGGACAGATACGCAGTATTTT.

The J gene is TRBJ2-3, the V gene TRBV9; TRBD1 agrees at 7 bases. Germline loops: CDR1 SGDLS, CDR2 YYNGEE. Trimming at V came to 6 bases and at J to 3 bases, leaving 7 bases not matched to a gene. The CDR3 contains 14 residues. The CDR3 DNA sequence: TGTGCCAGCAACGAAGGGGGCAGGACAGATACGCAGTATTTT. This encodes CASNEGGRTDTQYF.

This clone has just a few counts. The V gene is TRBV4-3, the J gene TRBJ1-6; D remains unclear. From germline, CDR1 is LGHNA and CDR2 YSLEER. CDR3 length: 13 amino acids. Trimming shortened V by 1 base and J by 10 bases, and 8 bases separated the two germline ends. CDR3 sequence (DNA): TGCGCCAGCAGCCAAGTGGCAGAATCACCCCTCCACTTT. Protein: CASSQVAESPLHF.